These 30 T cell receptor beta chains were sequenced from one sample in a study of T-cell reconstitution after alpha-beta-depleted transplantation in children. Unique molecular identifiers were incorporated during preparation of the TCRbeta library. TCRdb itself ran the PCR reads through MiXCR, one entry per CDR3 protein. The sample has over 200,000 distinct CDR3 sequences, roughly 15% seen once; the top ten hold just under 45%. The sequencing used PBMCs, mostly from graft donor cells, collected 360 days after TCRalphabeta/CD19-depleted stem cell transplant. The source of these receptors is a male patient between 2 and 10 years old who had a stem cell transplant for acute lymphoblastic leukemia, so the T cells may come from the graft donor.

The V gene is TRBV11-1, the J gene TRBJ1-1, with no clear D. CDR3 size: 18 residues. Germline V gene sequence: CDR1 SGHAT, CDR2 FQDESV (reference sequence). V was pared by 5 bases and J by 1 base, with 23 bases between. The CDR3 DNA is TGTGCCAGCAGCACCAACTCGGGTCGGAAGAGGGAGAACACTGAAGCTTTCTTT. Protein product: CASSTNSGRKRENTEAFF.

This clonotype was detected ten times or more. V gene TRBV5-6 combines with J gene TRBJ2-7; D may be TRBD1 or TRBD2 (5 bases each). CDR1 SGHDT and CDR2 YYEEEE come from the germline V gene. V was cut by 2 bases and J by 1 base, with 13 bases left in between. The length of the CDR3 is 15 residues. CDR3 sequence: CASSFRGVRSYEQYF. DNA for the CDR3: TGTGCCAGCAGCTTCCGAGGGGTCCGATCCTACGAGCAGTACTTC. Based on the CDR3 plus reference TRBV5-6 and TRBJ2-7, the full variable domain is DAGVTQSPTHLIKTRGQQVTLRCSPKSGHDTVSWYQQALGQGPQFIFQYYEEEERQRGNFPDRFSGHQFPNYSSELNVNALLLGDSALYLCASSFRGVRSYEQYFGPGTRLTVT.

V and J are TRBV7-2 and TRBJ2-1, with TRBD1 identical over 7 bases. Germline loops: CDR1 SGHTA, CDR2 FQGNSA. The CDR3 consists of 13 residues. With V trimmed by 6 bases and J by 7 bases, 6 bases remained unmatched. CDR3 in amino acids: CASSADRLNEQFF. In nucleotides, the CDR3 is TGTGCCAGCAGTGCGGACAGGTTAAATGAGCAGTTCTTC.

The rearrangement joins TRBV18 to TRBJ2-5; either TRBD1 or TRBD2 may supply D (5 bases each). The V gene lost 3 bases and the J gene lost 2 bases, with 13 bases spanning the gap. The CDR3 is 15 amino acids. CDR1 and CDR2 (germline): KGHSH, LQKENI. The CDR3 protein is CASSPGTRLQETQYF. The DNA for the CDR3 is TGTGCCAGCTCACCCGGGACCCGATTACAAGAGACCCAGTACTTC.

The sample holds a few counts of this clonotype. V gene TRBV12-3 or TRBV12-4 combines with J gene TRBJ1-2; TRBD1 might be the D (6 bases). This CDR3 has 14 residues. Trimming shortened V by 0 bases and J by 2 bases, and 7 bases separated the two germline ends. CDR3: CASSLAQGNYGYTF. In DNA form, the CDR3 reads TGTGCCAGCAGTTTAGCCCAGGGGAACTATGGCTACACCTTC.

This clonotype has more than one count but fewer than ten. This chain connects TRBV3-1 to TRBJ2-7; D is possibly TRBD2 (7 bases). Germline V gene data show CDR1 as LGHDT and CDR2 as YNNKEL (reference sequence). V was clipped by 6 bases and J by 4 bases, with 22 bases between them. The CDR3 is 16 residues long. CDR3 coding DNA: TGTGCCAGCAGTCCTTCAATGTCGGGGGGCTATTACGAGCAGTACTTC. Translation gives CASSPSMSGGYYEQYF.

The V call is TRBV6-1, the J call TRBJ2-7; D is perhaps TRBD2 (6 bases). The CDR3 is made up of 16 amino acids. CDR1 is MNHNS, CDR2 SASEGT, per germline. With 6 bases removed from V and 2 bases from J, the gap between germline ends came to 20 bases. The CDR3 bases are TGTGCCAGCAGACCCCACATAGGGGCGGGAACCTACGAGCAGTACTTC. It specifies CASRPHIGAGTYEQYF.

There are a few counts of this clonotype. This rearrangement joins TRBV3-1 to TRBJ1-1; a weak D match, TRBD1 (6 bases). The CDR3 covers 16 residues. Trimming shortened V by 3 bases and J by 5 bases, and 19 bases separated the two germline ends. CDR1 and CDR2 (germline): LGHDT, YNNKEL (reference sequence). The CDR3 DNA follows: TGTGCCAGCAGCCATAACGCCTTGGGGGCGTGGACTGAAGCTTTCTTT. Translated: CASSHNALGAWTEAFF.

The table lists this clonotype with many counts. This rearrangement joins TRBV28 to TRBJ2-3; 9 bases are a match to TRBD1. Trimming removed 5 bases from V and 1 base from J; junction bases left unmatched: 10. Germline lookup yields CDR1 MDHEN and CDR2 SYDVKM. The length of the CDR3 is 17 residues. The CDR3 DNA is TGTGCCAGCAGTCTCAAAATGGGACAGGGCGGCACAGATACGCAGTATTTT. This codes for CASSLKMGQGGTDTQYF.

This clonotype has a handful of counts. The gene calls are TRBV20-1 and TRBJ2-7; the D gene is possibly TRBD2 (6 bases). V lost 6 bases to trimming and J lost 6 bases, with 24 bases between them. Germline CDR1 is DFQATT and CDR2 is SNEGSKA (reference sequence). The CDR3 extends over 15 amino acids. This CDR3 reads CSARKPGTGSSEQYF. DNA for the CDR3: TGCAGTGCCCGGAAACCTGGGACTGGGAGTTCCGAGCAGTACTTC.

This clonotype was counted only a few times. This chain links TRBV9 with TRBJ2-1, with D possibly called TRBD1 or TRBD2 (5 bases each). With 0 bases removed from V and 5 bases from J, the gap between germline ends came to 12 bases. Germline V lookup: CDR1 SGDLS, CDR2 YYNGEE. The CDR3 length is 15 residues. The DNA for the CDR3 is TGTGCCAGCAGCGTAGGGAGGACAACTAACAATGAGCAGTTCTTC. Translated, it gives CASSVGRTTNNEQFF.

This clonotype was observed a few times. This rearrangement joins TRBV3-1 to TRBJ1-1; D is undetermined. This CDR3 contains 11 residues. V was cut by 6 bases and J by 6 bases, with 8 bases left in between. Germline CDR1 reads LGHDT; CDR2 reads YNNKEL (reference sequence). The CDR3 region has the DNA TGTGCCAGCAGACGAGGTTCTGAAGCTTTCTTT. This translates into CASRRGSEAFF.

This clonotype was seen a handful of times. The gene calls are TRBV12-3 or TRBV12-4 and TRBJ2-5; the D gene is possibly TRBD1 (5 bases). CDR3 length equals 14 residues. Trimming took 6 bases from V and 2 from J, leaving 13 bases between them. The DNA for the CDR3 is TGTGCCAGCAGCCGAGGACAAGGTCAAGAGACCCAGTACTTC. Its translation: CASSRGQGQETQYF.

This clonotype has a handful of counts. The chain recombines TRBV6-2 or TRBV6-3 with TRBJ1-1; TRBD1 is a possible D gene (6 bases). Trimming took off 5 bases at V and 1 base at J, with 11 bases between the two ends. Germline assignment: CDR1 MNHEY and CDR2 SVGEGT. This CDR3 contains 14 residues. CDR3 loop: CASSTRQENTEAFF. CDR3 DNA: TGTGCCAGCAGTACCCGACAGGAGAACACTGAAGCTTTCTTT.

The chain employs TRBV21-1 and TRBJ2-3; the table's D call, TRBD2, was not checked against the DNA. TRBV21-1 is flagged as a pseudogene. CDR3 length: 20 amino acids. CDR3 loop: CASSVSGLAGAVTSTDTQYF. DNA of the CDR3: TGTGCCAGCAGCGTGTCGGGACTAGCGGGGGCCGTAACTTCCACAGATACGCAGTATTTT.

This chain connects TRBV12-3 or TRBV12-4 to TRBJ2-5, with D possibly TRBD2 on 6 matching bases. This CDR3 contains 13 residues. V was clipped by 3 bases and J by 2 bases, with 7 bases between them. The DNA of the CDR3 is TGTGCCAGCAGTTTCGGGACTCAAGAGACCCAGTACTTC. It encodes CASSFGTQETQYF.

V is TRBV12-3 or TRBV12-4 and J is TRBJ1-2, with D uncertain. CDR3 length: 17 amino acids. Trimming removed 5 bases from V and 8 bases from J, with 27 bases in between. DNA for the CDR3: TGTGCCAGCAGTCCATTCGGAAGGAGGGCGATCTTGCGGGGCTACACCTTC. Amino acid sequence: CASSPFGRRAILRGYTF.

Regarding this clonotype: In this CDR3 the conserved last residue, phenylalanine or tryptophan, is missing, so a read error is likely. This chain links TRBV25-1 with TRBJ2-1; a weak D match, TRBD2 (6 bases). This CDR3 comprises 11 residues. With 8 bases removed from V and 8 bases from J, the gap between germline ends came to 10 bases. CDR1 and CDR2 (germline): MGHDK, SYGVNS. CDR3 loop: CASAPGDEQFI. CDR3 sequence (DNA): TGTGCCAGCGCCCCGGGGGATGAGCAGTTCATA.

This rearrangement joins TRBV12-3 or TRBV12-4 to TRBJ2-5, with D uncertain. CDR3 length: 14 residues. V lost 5 bases and J lost 1, with 11 bases in between. CDR3 bases: TGTGCCAGCAGTCCCAGACGGACCCAAGAGACCCAGTACTTC. This gives the protein CASSPRRTQETQYF.

This clonotype has just a few counts. The V call is TRBV20-1, the J call TRBJ1-1, with D unclear. The CDR3 length is 13 residues. Germline assignment: CDR1 DFQATT and CDR2 SNEGSKA (reference sequence). Trimming cost V 0 bases and J 1 base, with 6 bases left between them. The DNA for the CDR3 is TGCAGTGCTAGAGATCAACCGAACACTGAAGCTTTCTTT. Its translation: CSARDQPNTEAFF.

At least ten counts were recorded for this clonotype. V usage is TRBV7-2 and J usage is TRBJ1-1; 8 bases line up with TRBD1. CDR1 and CDR2 (germline): SGHTA, FQGNSA. This CDR3 is built from 14 residues. The V segment lost 2 bases and the J segment 1 base; nucleotides outside the gene matches: 0. The CDR3 DNA sequence: TGTGCCAGCAGCTTACAGGGGGCGAACACTGAAGCTTTCTTT. It codes for CASSLQGANTEAFF.

The V and J genes are TRBV29-1 and TRBJ1-5, with no clear D. Germline V gives CDR1 SQVTM, CDR2 ANQGSEA. Trimming removed 4 bases from V and 5 bases from J, with 12 bases in between. The length of the CDR3 is 13 residues. CDR3 DNA: TGCAGCGTTGTAACGTCCGGTGATCAGCCCCAGCATTTT. This sequence encodes CSVVTSGDQPQHF.

This chain connects TRBV7-2 to TRBJ2-1, with no clear D. This CDR3 region has 14 residues. The V gene lost 1 base and the J gene lost 0 bases, with 4 bases spanning the gap. Germline V lookup: CDR1 SGHTA, CDR2 FQGNSA. The CDR3 bases are TGTGCCAGCAGCTTAGAGAGCTCCTACAATGAGCAGTTCTTC. It translates to CASSLESSYNEQFF.

This clonotype turned up a few times. The V gene is TRBV10-1, the J gene TRBJ2-2; D is perhaps TRBD1 (6 bases). Trimming removed 3 bases at V and 6 bases at J, with 14 bases between. The CDR3 runs 15 residues. CDR1 WNHNN and CDR2 SYGVQD come from the germline V gene (reference sequence). The CDR3 is CASSDLSGVAGELFF. The DNA for the CDR3 is TGCGCCAGCAGTGATCTCTCAGGGGTGGCCGGGGAGCTGTTTTTT.

Only a few counts were recorded for this clonotype. The CDR3 spells CASSLIAGGLIEQFF. The CDR3 bases are TGTGCCAGCAGTCTGATAGCGGGAGGGCTAATTGAGCAGTTCTTC. The chain carries TRBV28 and TRBJ2-1, with 11 bases fitting TRBD2. CDR1 and CDR2 (germline): MDHEN, SYDVKM. CDR3 length equals 15 residues. J lost 9 bases, V lost 5 bases, and 9 bases had no gene match.

This clonotype was seen a handful of times. The chain joins TRBV12-3 or TRBV12-4 to TRBJ1-6; D might be TRBD1 (6 bases). This CDR3 has 15 residues. V was trimmed by 7 bases and J by 5 bases, leaving 15 bases between them. Here the CDR3 reads CASNYGGADNSPLHF. DNA for the CDR3: TGTGCCAGCAACTACGGGGGCGCGGATAATTCACCCCTCCACTTT.

This chain links TRBV15 with TRBJ2-3; D unresolved. V shed 4 bases and J shed 6 bases, with 26 bases lying between them. Germline-derived CDR1 and CDR2 are LNHNV and YYDKDF (reference sequence). The CDR3 extends over 18 amino acids. As DNA, the CDR3 is TGTGCCACCAGCACCCTGGGAAGGGTCTTGCGTTCCCCGGATACGCAGTATTTT. Translating it yields CATSTLGRVLRSPDTQYF.

The gene calls are TRBV20-1 and TRBJ1-3; D ambiguous. There are 11 residues in the CDR3. CDR1 is DFQATT, CDR2 SNEGSKA, per germline (reference sequence). The ends were cut back, 0 bases at V and 3 bases at J, with 0 bases in the middle. CDR3 coding DNA: TGCAGTGCTAGAGATGGAAACACCATATATTTT. Amino acid sequence: CSARDGNTIYF.

This clonotype was seen a few times. The genes are TRBV5-5 and TRBJ2-7, with TRBD1 as a possible D gene (5 bases). The germline V gene encodes CDR1 SGHKS and CDR2 YYEKEE (reference sequence). V dropped 3 bases and J dropped 3 bases, with 10 bases sitting between them. There are 13 residues in the CDR3. CDR3 nucleotide sequence: TGTGCCAGCAGCTCATCAGGGCACTACGAGCAGTACTTC. Protein sequence: CASSSSGHYEQYF.

V gene TRBV20-1 combines with J gene TRBJ2-1, with D perhaps given as TRBD1 or TRBD2 (5 bases each). V was trimmed by 6 bases and J by 1 base, leaving 13 bases between them. The CDR3 is 14 residues long. The germline V gene has CDR1 DFQATT and CDR2 SNEGSKA (reference sequence). The CDR3 is CSAPDWTSYNEQFF. DNA for the CDR3: TGCAGTGCCCCGGACTGGACATCCTACAATGAGCAGTTCTTC.